Listed below are T cell receptor beta chains from one sample, sequenced in a study of cytomegalovirus exposure and HLA in healthy donors. Some clones are missing from TCRdb's copy, which holds only in-frame ones; the method was immunoSEQ multiplex PCR. The sample carries 90,000 to 150,000 clones, 65% to 80% recorded once. Sequenced: PBMCs. The source is a man aged 18 to 29 in good health and CMV-seropositive. The CDR3 runs from the conserved cysteine through the conserved F or W. The order of the fields is J gene, V gene, clone size, D gene, CDR3 protein, CDR3 DNA. A D gene is named only where the DNA matches it firmly. A clone size is listed for some rows: how often the clone was seen (once, few, many), or a class if it is expanded.

J gene: TRBJ2-2
V gene: TRBV2
clone size: .
D gene: .
CDR3 protein: CASSETGNTGELFF
CDR3 DNA: TGTGCCAGCAGTGAAACAGGGAACACCGGGGAGCTGTTTTTT

J gene: TRBJ1-1
V gene: TRBV19
clone size: .
D gene: TRBD1
CDR3 protein: CASSRDRGLAEAFF
CDR3 DNA: TGTGCCAGTAGTCGGGACAGGGGTTTAGCTGAAGCTTTCTTT

J gene: TRBJ2-5
V gene: TRBV6-6
clone size: .
D gene: .
CDR3 protein: CASSPRLPVQETQYF
CDR3 DNA: TGTGCCAGCAGTCCACGACTCCCGGTACAAGAGACCCAGTACTTC

J gene: TRBJ2-3
V gene: TRBV5-8
clone size: .
D gene: .
CDR3 protein: CASSSRLVFPTDTQYF
CDR3 DNA: TGTGCCAGCAGCTCCCGACTAGTTTTCCCCACAGATACGCAGTATTTT

J gene: TRBJ2-7
V gene: TRBV7-9
clone size: .
D gene: TRBD1
CDR3 protein: CSSSRQGTYEQYF
CDR3 DNA: TGTTCCAGCAGCCGACAGGGGACCTACGAGCAGTACTTC

J gene: TRBJ2-2
V gene: TRBV7-9
clone size: .
D gene: TRBD1
CDR3 protein: CASSLPQGVAGELFF
CDR3 DNA: TGTGCCAGCAGCTTACCACAGGGGGTGGCCGGGGAGCTGTTTTTT

J gene: TRBJ2-1
V gene: TRBV9
clone size: few
D gene: TRBD2
CDR3 protein: CASTPDLAGGHLEQFF
CDR3 DNA: TGTGCCAGCACCCCCGATCTAGCGGGAGGCCATCTTGAGCAGTTCTTC

J gene: TRBJ2-2
V gene: TRBV27
clone size: few
D gene: TRBD2
CDR3 protein: CASSSLAYGRGTGELFF
CDR3 DNA: TGTGCCAGCAGTTCTTTAGCGTACGGGAGGGGCACCGGGGAGCTGTTTTTT

J gene: TRBJ2-7
V gene: TRBV7-6
clone size: .
D gene: .
CDR3 protein: CASSSQGLTYEQYF
CDR3 DNA: TGTGCCAGCAGCTCTCAGGGACTCACCTACGAGCAGTACTTC

J gene: TRBJ2-7
V gene: TRBV2
clone size: .
D gene: TRBD1
CDR3 protein: CASSASGTGAEEQYF
CDR3 DNA: TGTGCCAGCAGTGCCTCCGGGACAGGGGCCGAAGAGCAGTACTTC

J gene: TRBJ1-2
V gene: TRBV7-2
clone size: .
D gene: TRBD1
CDR3 protein: CASSQRTGQAFGYTF
CDR3 DNA: TGTGCCAGCAGCCAAAGGACAGGGCAGGCTTTTGGCTACACCTTC

J gene: TRBJ2-1
V gene: TRBV21-1
clone size: .
D gene: .
CDR3 protein: CASSNSPTGTGRIDEQFF
CDR3 DNA: TGTGCCAGCAGCAATAGTCCCACCGGGACAGGGCGGATCGATGAGCAGTTCTTC

J gene: TRBJ1-2
V gene: TRBV28
clone size: .
D gene: .
CDR3 protein: CASSAMGSGASYGYTF
CDR3 DNA: TGTGCCAGCAGTGCAATGGGATCAGGGGCGTCCTATGGCTACACCTTC

J gene: TRBJ1-5
V gene: TRBV30
clone size: .
D gene: .
CDR3 protein: CAWSLHLNQPQHF
CDR3 DNA: TGTGCCTGGAGTTTACACCTCAATCAGCCCCAGCATTTT

J gene: TRBJ2-5
V gene: TRBV30
clone size: .
D gene: TRBD1
CDR3 protein: CAWSPGQGAGETQYF
CDR3 DNA: TGTGCCTGGAGTCCAGGACAGGGGGCCGGAGAGACCCAGTACTTC

J gene: TRBJ2-7
V gene: TRBV5-6
clone size: .
D gene: TRBD2
CDR3 protein: CASRMGLADYEQYF
CDR3 DNA: TGTGCCAGCAGGATGGGACTAGCGGACTACGAGCAGTACTTC

J gene: TRBJ2-7
V gene: TRBV28
clone size: .
D gene: .
CDR3 protein: CASSLSGGPYEQYF
CDR3 DNA: TGTGCCAGCAGTTTAAGTGGGGGCCCCTACGAGCAGTACTTC

J gene: TRBJ1-2
V gene: TRBV5-4
clone size: .
D gene: TRBD1
CDR3 protein: CASSSRQGAFGLGYTF
CDR3 DNA: TGTGCCAGCAGCTCGCGACAGGGGGCATTTGGGTTGGGCTACACCTTC

J gene: TRBJ2-4
V gene: TRBV2
clone size: .
D gene: .
CDR3 protein: CASSFGSGAGNIQYF
CDR3 DNA: TGTGCCAGCAGTTTTGGGAGCGGAGCCGGAAACATTCAGTACTTC

J gene: TRBJ2-1
V gene: TRBV5-4
clone size: .
D gene: .
CDR3 protein: CASSSTSTDEQFF
CDR3 DNA: TGTGCCAGCAGCTCCACTAGCACAGATGAGCAGTTCTTC

J gene: TRBJ1-1
V gene: TRBV21-1
clone size: .
D gene: .
CDR3 protein: CASSKGHCFWVNTEAFF
CDR3 DNA: TGTGCCAGCAGCAAAGGACATTGTTTTTGGGTGAACACTGAAGCTTTCTTT

J gene: TRBJ2-1
V gene: TRBV7-6
clone size: few
D gene: TRBD2
CDR3 protein: CASSLALGKREGYNEQFF
CDR3 DNA: TGTGCCAGCAGCTTAGCCCTCGGCAAGCGGGAGGGTTACAATGAGCAGTTCTTC

J gene: TRBJ2-3
V gene: TRBV28
clone size: .
D gene: .
CDR3 protein: CASRLNLGAPSTDTQYF
CDR3 DNA: TGTGCCAGCAGATTGAACCTGGGGGCGCCCAGCACAGATACGCAGTATTTT

J gene: TRBJ1-3
V gene: TRBV7-9
clone size: .
D gene: .
CDR3 protein: CASSPISGNTIYF
CDR3 DNA: TGTGCCAGCAGCCCCATCTCTGGAAACACCATATATTTT

J gene: TRBJ2-4
V gene: TRBV6-1
clone size: .
D gene: .
CDR3 protein: CASSEALGARTKNIQYF
CDR3 DNA: TGTGCCAGCAGTGAAGCTCTGGGGGCTAGGACCAAAAACATTCAGTACTTC

J gene: TRBJ1-2
V gene: TRBV7-9
clone size: .
D gene: TRBD1
CDR3 protein: CASSRQGRDYGYTF
CDR3 DNA: TGTGCCAGCAGCAGACAGGGGAGGGACTATGGCTACACCTTC